This T cell receptor (beta chain) was documented in a study of OX40 agonist ivuxolimab in advanced cancers. Study as a whole: The treatment was a fully human IgG2 OX40 agonist, ivuxolimab.

Assay used: immunoSEQ multiplex PCR; TCRdb lists only in-frame clones, some missing. The data contain approximately 25,000 clones, approximately 83% of them singletons. V was pared by 7 bases and J by 8 bases, with 18 bases between. Germline V gene data show CDR1 as MNHEY and CDR2 as SVGAGI. This CDR3 region has 14 residues. Sample: CD4+ or CD8+ T cells sorted from blood, taken in a trial of the OX40 agonist ivuxolimab. This chain joins TRBV6-5 and TRBJ2-1, with TRBD1 as a possible D gene (6 bases). The receptor's source is an adult with an advanced solid tumor such as melanoma, head and neck, liver or kidney cancer. The CDR3 DNA reads TGTGCCAGCAACACCGGGACAAGAACGCATGAGCAGTTCTTC. It specifies CASNTGTRTHEQFF.